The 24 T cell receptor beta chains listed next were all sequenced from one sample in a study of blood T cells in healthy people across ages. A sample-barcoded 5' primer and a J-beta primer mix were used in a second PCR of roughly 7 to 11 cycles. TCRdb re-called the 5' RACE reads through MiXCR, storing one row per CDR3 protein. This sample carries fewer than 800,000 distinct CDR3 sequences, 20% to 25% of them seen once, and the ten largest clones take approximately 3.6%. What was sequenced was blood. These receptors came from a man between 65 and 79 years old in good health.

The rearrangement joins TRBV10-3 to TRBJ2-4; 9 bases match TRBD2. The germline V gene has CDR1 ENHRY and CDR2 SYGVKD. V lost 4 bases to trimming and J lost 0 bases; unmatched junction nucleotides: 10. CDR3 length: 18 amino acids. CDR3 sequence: CAISATLAGGVAKNIQYF. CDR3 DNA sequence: TGTGCCATCAGTGCCACGCTCGCGGGAGGGGTAGCCAAAAACATTCAGTACTTC.

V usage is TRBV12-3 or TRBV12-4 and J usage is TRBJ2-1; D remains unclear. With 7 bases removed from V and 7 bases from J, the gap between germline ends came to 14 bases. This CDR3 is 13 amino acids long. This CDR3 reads CASMGSARNEQFF. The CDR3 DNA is TGTGCCAGCATGGGAAGCGCTAGGAATGAGCAGTTCTTC.

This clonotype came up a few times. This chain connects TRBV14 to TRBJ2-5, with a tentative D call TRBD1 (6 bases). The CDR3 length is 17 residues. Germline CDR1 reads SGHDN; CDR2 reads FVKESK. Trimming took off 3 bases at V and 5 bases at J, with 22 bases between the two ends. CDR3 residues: CASSHGMVGARRETQYF. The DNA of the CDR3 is TGTGCCAGCAGCCATGGGATGGTGGGGGCGCGAAGGGAGACCCAGTACTTC.

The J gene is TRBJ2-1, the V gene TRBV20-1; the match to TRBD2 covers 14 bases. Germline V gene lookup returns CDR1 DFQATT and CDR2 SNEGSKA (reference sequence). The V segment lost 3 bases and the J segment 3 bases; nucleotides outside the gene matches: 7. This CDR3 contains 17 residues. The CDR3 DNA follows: TGCAGTGCTAGGGCGACTAGCGGGAGGGCCGTCTACAATGAGCAGTTCTTC. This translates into CSARATSGRAVYNEQFF.

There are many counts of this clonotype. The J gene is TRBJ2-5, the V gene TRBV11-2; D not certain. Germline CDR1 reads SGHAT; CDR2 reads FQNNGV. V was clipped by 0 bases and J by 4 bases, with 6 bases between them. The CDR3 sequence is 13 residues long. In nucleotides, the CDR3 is TGTGCCAGCAGCTTAGAAGCGACAGAGACCCAGTACTTC. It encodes CASSLEATETQYF.

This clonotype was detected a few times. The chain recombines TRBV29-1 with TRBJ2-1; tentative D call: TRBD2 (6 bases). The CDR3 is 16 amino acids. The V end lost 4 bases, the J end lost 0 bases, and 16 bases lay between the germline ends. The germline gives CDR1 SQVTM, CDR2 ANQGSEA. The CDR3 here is CSVGYSGFGSYNEQFF. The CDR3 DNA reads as TGCAGCGTTGGATATAGCGGTTTCGGCTCCTACAATGAGCAGTTCTTC.

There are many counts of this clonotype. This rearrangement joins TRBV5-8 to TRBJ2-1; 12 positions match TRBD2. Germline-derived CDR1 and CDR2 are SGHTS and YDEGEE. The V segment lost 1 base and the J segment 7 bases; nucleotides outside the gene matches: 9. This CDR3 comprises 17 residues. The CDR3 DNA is TGTGCCAGCAGCTTGACGCCTAGCGGGAGGGCTAGGAATGAGCAGTTCTTC. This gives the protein CASSLTPSGRARNEQFF.

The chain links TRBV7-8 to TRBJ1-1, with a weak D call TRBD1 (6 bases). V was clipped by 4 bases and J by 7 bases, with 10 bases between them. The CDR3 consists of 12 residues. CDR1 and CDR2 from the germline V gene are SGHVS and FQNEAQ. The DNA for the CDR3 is TGTGCCAGCAGCTCGACGGACAGTGAAGCTTTCTTT. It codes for CASSSTDSEAFF.

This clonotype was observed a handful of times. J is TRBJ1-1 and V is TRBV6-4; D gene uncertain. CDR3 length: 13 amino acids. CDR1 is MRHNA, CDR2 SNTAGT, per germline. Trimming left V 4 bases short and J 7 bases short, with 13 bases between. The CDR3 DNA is TGTGCCAGCAGTGGATCCCAAGGAGATGAAGCTTTCTTT. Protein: CASSGSQGDEAFF.

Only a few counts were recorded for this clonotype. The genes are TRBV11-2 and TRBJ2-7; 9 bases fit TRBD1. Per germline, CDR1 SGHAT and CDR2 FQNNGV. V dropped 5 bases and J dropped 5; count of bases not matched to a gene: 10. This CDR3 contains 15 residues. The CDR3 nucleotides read TGTGCCAGCAGCCAAGCAACGGACAGGGGCCACGAGCAGTACTTC. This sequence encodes CASSQATDRGHEQYF.

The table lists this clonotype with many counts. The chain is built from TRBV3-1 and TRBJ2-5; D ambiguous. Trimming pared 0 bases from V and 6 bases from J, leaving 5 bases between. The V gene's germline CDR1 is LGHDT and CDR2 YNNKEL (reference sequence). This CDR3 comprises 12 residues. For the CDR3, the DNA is TGTGCCAGCAGCCAAGAGGGGAAGACCCAGTACTTC. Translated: CASSQEGKTQYF.

This CDR3 reads CSSVGGGGDYNEQFF. Written as DNA, the CDR3 is TGCAGCAGCGTTGGTGGCGGGGGTGACTACAATGAGCAGTTCTTC. This sequence joins TRBV29-1 and TRBJ2-1; TRBD2 agrees at 7 bases. Per germline, CDR1 SQVTM and CDR2 ANQGSEA. V gave up 8 bases and J gave up 3 bases; unmatched junction bases: 13. This CDR3 is built from 15 residues.

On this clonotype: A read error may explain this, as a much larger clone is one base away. CDR3 region: CASSASTGGEQYF. CDR3 in DNA: TGTGCCAGCAGTGCCTCGACAGGGGGCGAGCAGTACTTC. The V and J genes are TRBV6-5 and TRBJ2-7; 9 nucleotides match TRBD1. Germline loops: CDR1 MNHEY, CDR2 SVGAGI. The CDR3 length is 13 residues. Trimming took 5 bases from V and 6 from J; bases not matched to a gene: 5.

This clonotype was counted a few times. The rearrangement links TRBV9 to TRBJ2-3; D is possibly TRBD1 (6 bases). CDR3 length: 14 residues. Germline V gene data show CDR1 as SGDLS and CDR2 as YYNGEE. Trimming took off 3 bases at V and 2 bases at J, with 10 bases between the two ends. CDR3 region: CASSEGTHTDTQYF. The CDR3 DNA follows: TGTGCCAGCAGCGAAGGGACACACACAGATACGCAGTATTTT.

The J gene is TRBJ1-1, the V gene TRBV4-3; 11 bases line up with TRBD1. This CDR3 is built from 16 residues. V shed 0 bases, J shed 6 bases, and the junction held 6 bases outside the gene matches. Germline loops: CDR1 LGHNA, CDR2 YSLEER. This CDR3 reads CASSQERTGGLAEAFF. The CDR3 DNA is TGCGCCAGCAGCCAAGAACGGACAGGGGGCCTCGCTGAAGCTTTCTTT.

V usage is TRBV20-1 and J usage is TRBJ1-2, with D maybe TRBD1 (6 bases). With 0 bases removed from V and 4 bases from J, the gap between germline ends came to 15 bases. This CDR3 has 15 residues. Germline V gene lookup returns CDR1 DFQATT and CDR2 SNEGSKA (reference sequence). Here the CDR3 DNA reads TGCAGTGCTAGAGATGGGCCAGAGGGGGGCTATGGCTACACCTTC. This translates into CSARDGPEGGYGYTF.

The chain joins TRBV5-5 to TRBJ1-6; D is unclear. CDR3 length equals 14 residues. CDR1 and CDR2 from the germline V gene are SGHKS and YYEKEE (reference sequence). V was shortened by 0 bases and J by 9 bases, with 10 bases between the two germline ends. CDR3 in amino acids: CASSLEGTLSPLHF. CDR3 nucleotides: TGTGCCAGCAGCTTGGAGGGCACCCTTTCACCCCTCCACTTT.

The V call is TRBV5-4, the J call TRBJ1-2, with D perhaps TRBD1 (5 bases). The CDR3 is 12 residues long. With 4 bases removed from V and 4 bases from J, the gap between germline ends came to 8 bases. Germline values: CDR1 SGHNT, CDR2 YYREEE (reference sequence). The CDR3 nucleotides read TGTGCCAGCAGCACGGACATCTATGGCTACACCTTC. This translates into CASSTDIYGYTF.

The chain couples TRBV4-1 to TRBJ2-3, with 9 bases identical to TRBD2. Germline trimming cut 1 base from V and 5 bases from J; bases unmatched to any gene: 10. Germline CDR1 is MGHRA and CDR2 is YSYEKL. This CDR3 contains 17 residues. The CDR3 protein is CASSQGAVAGVIDTQYF. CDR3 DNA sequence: TGCGCCAGCAGCCAAGGGGCAGTAGCGGGAGTTATAGATACGCAGTATTTT.

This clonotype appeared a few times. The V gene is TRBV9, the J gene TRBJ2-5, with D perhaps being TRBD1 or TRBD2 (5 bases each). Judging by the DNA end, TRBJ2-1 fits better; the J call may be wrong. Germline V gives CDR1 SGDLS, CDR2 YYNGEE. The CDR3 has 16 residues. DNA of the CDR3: TGTGCCAGCAGCGCATTTCCGGGGCAGGGCTACAATGAGCAGTTCTTC. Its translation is CASSAFPGQGYNEQFF.

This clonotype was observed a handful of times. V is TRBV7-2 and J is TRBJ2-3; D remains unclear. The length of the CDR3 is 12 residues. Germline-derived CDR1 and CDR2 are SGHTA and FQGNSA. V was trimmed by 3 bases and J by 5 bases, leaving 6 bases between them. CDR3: CASSLRLDTQYF. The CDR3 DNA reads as TGTGCCAGCAGCTTGAGACTAGATACGCAGTATTTT.

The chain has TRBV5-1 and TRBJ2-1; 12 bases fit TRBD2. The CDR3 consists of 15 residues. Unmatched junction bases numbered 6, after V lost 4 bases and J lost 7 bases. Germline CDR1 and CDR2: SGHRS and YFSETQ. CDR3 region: CASSTTSGSFNEQFF. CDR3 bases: TGCGCCAGCAGCACGACTAGCGGGAGTTTTAATGAGCAGTTCTTC.

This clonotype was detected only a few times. CDR3 protein: CASSQDFGRSVLSSYNEQFF. CDR3 nucleotide sequence: TGCGCCAGCAGCCAAGATTTTGGCAGGAGCGTCTTAAGCTCCTACAATGAGCAGTTCTTC. This chain joins TRBV4-3 and TRBJ2-1; D call uncertain. CDR3 length: 20 residues. CDR1 LGHNA and CDR2 YSLEER come from the germline V gene. Between the trimmed V and J ends, which lost 0 bases and 0 bases, there was a span of 21 bases.

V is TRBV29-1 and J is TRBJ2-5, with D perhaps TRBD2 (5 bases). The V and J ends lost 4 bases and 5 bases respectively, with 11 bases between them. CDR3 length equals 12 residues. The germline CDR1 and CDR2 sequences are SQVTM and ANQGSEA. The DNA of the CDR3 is TGCAGCGTTGGGCCTCGAGGGGAGACCCAGTACTTC. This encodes CSVGPRGETQYF.